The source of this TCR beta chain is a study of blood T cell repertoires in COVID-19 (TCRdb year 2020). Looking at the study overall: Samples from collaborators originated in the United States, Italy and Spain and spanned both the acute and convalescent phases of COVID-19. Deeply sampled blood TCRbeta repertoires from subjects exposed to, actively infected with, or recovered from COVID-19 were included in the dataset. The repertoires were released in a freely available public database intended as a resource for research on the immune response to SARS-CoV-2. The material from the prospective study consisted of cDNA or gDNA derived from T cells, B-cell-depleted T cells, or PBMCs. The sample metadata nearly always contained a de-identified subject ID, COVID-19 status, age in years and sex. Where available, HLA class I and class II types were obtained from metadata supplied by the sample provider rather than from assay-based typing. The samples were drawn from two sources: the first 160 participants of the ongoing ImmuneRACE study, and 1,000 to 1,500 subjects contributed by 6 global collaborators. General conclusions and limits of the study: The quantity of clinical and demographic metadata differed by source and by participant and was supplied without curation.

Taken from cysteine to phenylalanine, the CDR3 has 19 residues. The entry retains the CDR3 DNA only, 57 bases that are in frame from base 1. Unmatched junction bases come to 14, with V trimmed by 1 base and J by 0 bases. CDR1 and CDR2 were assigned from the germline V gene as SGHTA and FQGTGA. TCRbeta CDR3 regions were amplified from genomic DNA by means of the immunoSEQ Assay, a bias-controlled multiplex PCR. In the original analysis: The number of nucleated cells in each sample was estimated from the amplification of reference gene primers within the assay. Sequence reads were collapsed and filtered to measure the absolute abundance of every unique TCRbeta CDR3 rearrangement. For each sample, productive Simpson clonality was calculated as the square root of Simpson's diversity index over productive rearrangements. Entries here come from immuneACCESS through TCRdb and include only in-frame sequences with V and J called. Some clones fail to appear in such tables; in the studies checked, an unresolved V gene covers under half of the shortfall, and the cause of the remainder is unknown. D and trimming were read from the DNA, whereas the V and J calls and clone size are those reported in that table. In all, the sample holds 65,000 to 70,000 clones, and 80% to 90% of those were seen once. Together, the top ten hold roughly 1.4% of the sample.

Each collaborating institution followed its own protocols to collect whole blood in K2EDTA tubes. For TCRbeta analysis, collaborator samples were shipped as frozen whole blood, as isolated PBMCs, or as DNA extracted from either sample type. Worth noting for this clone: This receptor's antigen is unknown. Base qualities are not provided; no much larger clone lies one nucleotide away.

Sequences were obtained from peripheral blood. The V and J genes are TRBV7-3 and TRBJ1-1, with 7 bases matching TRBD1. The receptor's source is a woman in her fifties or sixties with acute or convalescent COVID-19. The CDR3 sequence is CASSLRVPRQGSMNTEAFF. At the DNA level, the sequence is TGTGCCAGCAGCTTAAGGGTCCCTAGACAGGGATCTATGAACACTGAAGCTTTCTTT.